This T cell receptor beta chain was recorded in a study of pediatric ulcerative colitis. Study-level information: Seven patients showed pancolitis and two showed left-sided colitis. Study-wide results and caveats: Some T cells in rectal biopsies may come from blood, especially with overt colitis.

About this clone itself: The antigen is unknown.

Using immunoSEQ multiplex PCR, the repertoire was profiled, and TCRdb retains in-frame clones only, with some absent. This table holds 20,000 to 30,000 clones, 70% to 75% found once. Rectal tissue came from one to two pinch biopsies taken at colonoscopy. The germline gives CDR1 SQVTM, CDR2 ANQGSEA. The CDR3 has 15 residues. Trimming took off 2 bases at V and 2 bases at J, with 10 bases between the two ends. This clonotype was obtained from a boy between 10 and 17 years old with severe ulcerative colitis. This chain joins TRBV29-1 and TRBJ2-6; D uncertain. Sample: gut tissue. DNA for the CDR3: TGCAGCGTTGAAATCCCAGGAGCTGGGGCCAACGTCCTGACTTTC. It is translated as CSVEIPGAGANVLTF.